In this sample, the clone carrying this T cell receptor beta chain turned up a few times. These data are taken from a study of T cells in Graves' hyperthyroidism and ophthalmopathy. Germline loops: CDR1 SGHTA, CDR2 FQGNSA. This CDR3 is built from 15 residues. The V gene end was trimmed by 2 bases and the J gene end by 8 bases; junction bases not matched to a gene: 3. Template material for amplifying TCR beta CDR3 regions consisted of RNA transcripts. A first-round RT-PCR of the TCR CDR3 used the HTBI primer set. TCRdb itself ran the multiplex PCR reads through MiXCR, one entry per CDR3 protein. This sample carries roughly 660,000 distinct CDR3 sequences, 15% to 20% of them seen once, and the ten largest clones take roughly a sixth.

This chain connects TRBV7-2 to TRBJ2-1; 13 nucleotides agree with TRBD2. The sample consisted of blood. This receptor was taken from a man aged 50-60 years with Graves' hyperthyroidism. CDR3 coding DNA: TGTGCCAGCAGCTTACAACTAGCGGGAGGGGATGAGCAGTTCTTC. Translation gives CASSLQLAGGDEQFF.